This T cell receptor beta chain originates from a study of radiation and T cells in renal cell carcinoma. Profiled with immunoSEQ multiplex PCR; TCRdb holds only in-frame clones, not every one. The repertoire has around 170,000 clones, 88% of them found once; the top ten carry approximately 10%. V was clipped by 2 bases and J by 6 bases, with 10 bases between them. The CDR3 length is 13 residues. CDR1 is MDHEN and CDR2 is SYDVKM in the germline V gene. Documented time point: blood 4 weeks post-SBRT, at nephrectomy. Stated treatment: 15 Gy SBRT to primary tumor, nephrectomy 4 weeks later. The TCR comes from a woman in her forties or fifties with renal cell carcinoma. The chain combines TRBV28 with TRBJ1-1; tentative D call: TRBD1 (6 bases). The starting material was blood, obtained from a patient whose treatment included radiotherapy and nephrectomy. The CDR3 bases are TGTGCCAGCAGTTTAGCGCGGACAGCTGAAGCTTTCTTT. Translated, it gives CASSLARTAEAFF.